This T cell receptor beta chain derives from a study of blood T cell repertoires in COVID-19. Study background: Some COVID-19 samples were acute and others convalescent; all came from the United States, Italy and Spain. The cDNA or gDNA used as material had been derived from T cells, B-cell-depleted T cells, or PBMCs.

In the original processing: Counts of nucleated cells, estimated from reference gene primer amplification, were obtained. The data were produced by immunoSEQ multiplex PCR, yet TCRdb's version contains in-frame clones alone and is incomplete. The DNA gave D and trimming, while V, J and clone size come from that table. The data show 100,000 to 130,000 clones, 88% seen once. Looked up from germline, CDR1 is MNHEY and CDR2 is SVGAGI. The CDR3 sequence is 13 residues long. Trimming removed 8 bases at V and 6 bases at J, with 16 bases between. The chain links TRBV6-5 to TRBJ1-2; D is uncertain. The sequence came from a human donor in a cohort sampled during active COVID-19. Sequenced input: peripheral blood. CDR3 protein: CASSKTGFNGYTF. CDR3 sequence (DNA): TGTGCCAGCTCGAAGACGGGGTTTAATGGCTACACCTTC.